The T cell receptor beta chain described here comes from a study of cytomegalovirus exposure and HLA in healthy donors. Findings of the study overall: Common viral pathogens (according to a later analysis) appeared linked to several of the most significant clusters.

This CDR3 has 15 residues. The ends lost 5 bases at V and 1 base at J; junction bases unmatched: 1. CDR1 and CDR2 (germline): MNHEY, SMNVEV (reference sequence). Concerning this clone: Its specificity is unknown.

Primers: 60 Vbeta forward and 13 Jbeta reverse. The data were produced by immunoSEQ multiplex PCR, yet TCRdb's version contains in-frame clones alone and is incomplete. The sample holds 150,000 or so clones; about 80% are singletons and the top ten take 10% to 15%. The chain carries TRBV27 and TRBJ2-1; 11 bases line up with TRBD2. The sample comprised PBMCs. The source of this sequence is a middle-aged man in good health and CMV-seropositive. The CDR3 nucleotides read TGTGCCAGCAGTCCTAGCGGGAGGTCCTACAATGAGCAGTTCTTC. Its protein product is CASSPSGRSYNEQFF.